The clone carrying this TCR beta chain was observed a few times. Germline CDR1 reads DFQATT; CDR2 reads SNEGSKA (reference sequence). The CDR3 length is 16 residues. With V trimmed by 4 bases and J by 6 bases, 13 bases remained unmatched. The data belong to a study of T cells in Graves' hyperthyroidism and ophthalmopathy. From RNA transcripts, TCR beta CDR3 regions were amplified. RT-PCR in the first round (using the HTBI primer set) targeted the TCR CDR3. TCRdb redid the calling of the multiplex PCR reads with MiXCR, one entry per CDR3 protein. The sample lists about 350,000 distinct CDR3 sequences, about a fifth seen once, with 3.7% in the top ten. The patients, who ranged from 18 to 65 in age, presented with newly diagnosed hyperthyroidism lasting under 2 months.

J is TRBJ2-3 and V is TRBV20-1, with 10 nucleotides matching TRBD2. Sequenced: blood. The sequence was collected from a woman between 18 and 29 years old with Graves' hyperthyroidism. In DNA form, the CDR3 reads TGCAGTGCTACCCCCTTAGCGGGGGGATTTTCGGATACGCAGTATTTT. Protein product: CSATPLAGGFSDTQYF.